Listed here are 32 T cell receptor beta chains from one sample, sequenced in a study of T cells in Graves' hyperthyroidism and ophthalmopathy. TCR beta CDR3 regions were amplified from RNA transcripts. The HTBI primer set drove a first-round RT-PCR of the TCR CDR3. In TCRdb, the multiplex PCR reads were re-called with MiXCR into one record per CDR3 protein. The sample contains approximately 400,000 distinct CDR3 sequences, more than 15% of which appear only once. Sequenced: blood. The receptors shown here come from a woman in her late teens or twenties with Graves' hyperthyroidism.

This clonotype was found many times. The genes are TRBV28 and TRBJ2-4, with 8 bases aligning to TRBD1. After removal of 2 bases from V and 7 bases from J, the junction contained 4 bases not matched to a gene. Germline lookup yields CDR1 MDHEN and CDR2 SYDVKM. The CDR3 loop spans 14 amino acids. CDR3 loop: CASSLQGAENIQYF. The CDR3 region has the DNA TGTGCCAGCAGTTTACAGGGGGCTGAGAACATTCAGTACTTC. Supplemented by reference TRBV28 and TRBJ2-4, the full variable domain reads DVKVTQSSRYLVKRTGEKVFLECVQDMDHENMFWYRQDPGLGLRLIYFSYDVKMKEKGDIPEGYSVSREKKERFSLILESASTNQTSMYLCASSLQGAENIQYFGAGTRLSVL.

This clonotype was counted only a few times. The rearrangement uses TRBV5-6 and TRBJ1-2, with TRBD1 as a possible D gene (6 bases). The CDR3 totals 15 residues. The ends were cut back, 3 bases at V and 8 bases at J, with 20 bases in the middle. Germline V gene lookup returns CDR1 SGHDT and CDR2 YYEEEE. The CDR3 reads CASSSRRSGAGGYTF. The CDR3 coding sequence is TGTGCCAGCAGCTCGCGACGGTCGGGGGCGGGCGGCTACACCTTC.

This clonotype was found many times. The chain is built from TRBV2 and TRBJ1-3; no firm D call. CDR3 length: 14 residues. Trimming stripped 6 bases from V and 1 base from J, with 10 bases between. Per germline, CDR1 SNHLY and CDR2 FYNNEI. DNA for the CDR3: TGTGCCAGCAGGCCGAGGGTATCTGGAAACACCATATATTTT. It translates to CASRPRVSGNTIYF.

V gene TRBV6-5 combines with J gene TRBJ1-6, with 11 nucleotides matching TRBD1. The ends lost 0 bases at V and 7 bases at J; junction bases unmatched: 5. CDR3 size: 17 residues. Germline loops: CDR1 MNHEY, CDR2 SVGAGI. The CDR3 loop reads CASSYSGTGGPNSPLHF. The CDR3 coding sequence is TGTGCCAGCAGTTACTCCGGGACAGGGGGTCCCAATTCACCCCTCCACTTT.

This clonotype was seen at least ten times. The chain is built from TRBV11-2 and TRBJ2-7; D unresolved. The length of the CDR3 is 18 residues. Trimming removed 5 bases from V and 2 bases from J, with 25 bases in between. The V gene's germline CDR1 is SGHAT and CDR2 FQNNGV. The CDR3 sequence is CASSPLSRVKRATYEQYF. Here the CDR3 DNA reads TGTGCCAGCAGCCCCCTCTCCCGGGTAAAAAGGGCAACCTACGAGCAGTACTTC. The full variable domain, its missing parts supplied by reference TRBV11-2 and TRBJ2-7, is EAGVAQSPRYKIIEKRQSVAFWCNPISGHATLYWYQQILGQGPKLLIQFQNNGVVDDSQLPKDRFSAERLKGVDSTLKIQPAKLEDSAVYLCASSPLSRVKRATYEQYFGPGTRLTVT.

This clonotype was seen a few times. The V and J genes are TRBV7-6 and TRBJ1-3, with 8 nucleotides matching TRBD1. The CDR3 runs to 16 residues. V lost 5 bases, J lost 2 bases, and 8 bases stayed unmatched. CDR1 SGHVS and CDR2 FNYEAQ come from the germline V gene. CDR3 in DNA: TGTGCCAGCAGCACCGGACAGGGTTTCACTGGAAACACCATATATTTT. Translated, it gives CASSTGQGFTGNTIYF. Full variable domain (remainder filled in from reference TRBV7-6 and TRBJ1-3): GAGVSQSPRYKVTKRGQDVALRCDPISGHVSLYWYRQALGQGPEFLTYFNYEAQQDKSGLPNDRFSAERPEGSISTLTIQRTEQRDSAMYRCASSTGQGFTGNTIYFGEGSWLTVV.

The sample holds many counts of this clonotype. The DNA of the CDR3 is TGTGCCAGCAGCGCAAGTGGGGGTAGGGGTCAGCCCCAGCATTTT. This gives the protein CASSASGGRGQPQHF. The J gene is TRBJ1-5, the V gene TRBV9; perhaps TRBD1 as D (5 bases). The length of the CDR3 is 15 residues. The ends were cut back, 3 bases at V and 6 bases at J, with 16 bases in the middle. Germline values: CDR1 SGDLS, CDR2 YYNGEE.

The table lists this clonotype with many counts. The chain uses TRBV18 and TRBJ2-7, with D perhaps matching TRBD1 or TRBD2 (5 bases each). Germline V lookup: CDR1 KGHSH, CDR2 LQKENI. Trimming removed 3 bases at V and 6 bases at J, with 9 bases between. The length of the CDR3 is 12 residues. In DNA, the CDR3 is TGTGCCAGCTCACCCCAGGGAGTCGAGCAGTACTTC. Residues: CASSPQGVEQYF.

The V and J genes are TRBV20-1 and TRBJ2-7; D uncertain. Trimming left V 5 bases short and J 1 base short, with 6 bases between. CDR1 is DFQATT and CDR2 is SNEGSKA in the germline V gene (reference sequence). CDR3 length: 11 residues. CDR3 loop: CSAPNSYEQYF. CDR3 nucleotide sequence: TGCAGTGCTCCTAATTCCTACGAGCAGTACTTC.

This clonotype was seen repeatedly, ten times or more. The J gene is TRBJ2-1, the V gene TRBV3-1, with D possibly TRBD1 on 6 matching bases. The germline gives CDR1 LGHDT, CDR2 YNNKEL (reference sequence). The V gene lost 11 bases and the J gene lost 1 base, with 15 bases spanning the gap. This CDR3 is 14 amino acids long. CDR3 nucleotide sequence: TGTGCCGCTGGCAGGGGCCGATCCTACAATGAGCAGTTCTTC. Its protein is CAAGRGRSYNEQFF.

This clonotype was picked up many times. This rearrangement joins TRBV20-1 to TRBJ2-7; 10 bases are shared with TRBD2. The germline gives CDR1 DFQATT, CDR2 SNEGSKA (reference sequence). This CDR3 region has 14 residues. The ends lost 0 bases at V and 3 bases at J; junction bases unmatched: 2. DNA for the CDR3: TGCAGTGCTAGAGATCTAGCGGGAGACTACGAGCAGTACTTC. This gives the protein CSARDLAGDYEQYF.

This clonotype was seen ten or more times. The chain joins TRBV6-2 or TRBV6-3 to TRBJ1-1, with D tentatively TRBD1 (6 bases). V shed 5 bases and J shed 5 bases, with 15 bases lying between them. The CDR3 is made up of 14 amino acids. CDR1 and CDR2 (germline): MNHEY, SVGEGT. Here the CDR3 DNA reads TGTGCCAGCAGTCCGGGGGTAACAGGGACTGAAGCTTTCTTT. Amino acids: CASSPGVTGTEAFF.

This clonotype was picked up many times. The chain recombines TRBV7-8 with TRBJ1-2, with 8 bases matching TRBD1. The J segment lost 4 bases and the V segment lost 5 bases, leaving 9 bases of the junction unmatched. CDR1 and CDR2 from the germline V gene are SGHVS and FQNEAQ. CDR3 length: 15 residues. The CDR3 region is CASSLPGTGPYGYTF. Written as DNA, the CDR3 is TGTGCCAGCAGCCTGCCCGGGACAGGACCCTATGGCTACACCTTC.

Notes on this clonotype: A much larger clone is a single base away; this may be a read error. The chain is built from TRBV4-2 and TRBJ1-1; D ambiguous. Germline-derived CDR1 and CDR2 are LGHNA and YNFKEQ. The CDR3 sequence is 16 residues long. Between the trimmed V and J ends, which lost 0 bases and 0 bases, there was a span of 11 bases. Written as DNA, the CDR3 is TGTGCCAGCAGCCAAGATATCGGTGGCGTGAACACTGAAGCTTTCTTT. Protein sequence: CASSQDIGGVNTEAFF.

This clonotype was seen at least ten times. The rearrangement joins TRBV6-2 or TRBV6-3 to TRBJ2-1; the match to TRBD2 covers 11 bases. CDR3 length: 20 residues. Unmatched junction bases numbered 12, after V lost 2 bases and J lost 0 bases. From germline, CDR1 is MNHEY and CDR2 SVGEGT. CDR3 nucleotide sequence: TGTGCCAGCAGTTACCGCGCACTAGCGGGGGCCGCAAGCTCCTACAATGAGCAGTTCTTC. Protein: CASSYRALAGAASSYNEQFF.

Details on this clonotype: Just one base apart from a much larger clone, this may be a read error. The chain has TRBV5-1 and TRBJ2-7, with 8 positions matching TRBD1. Germline V gene sequence: CDR1 SGHRS, CDR2 YFSETQ. The junction had 15 bases not matched to a gene; V was cut back by 7 bases and J by 6 bases. The CDR3 extends over 15 amino acids. The CDR3 region has the DNA TGCGCCAGCGGCGTGGTTAACAGGGGGTTTTTCGAGCAGTACTTC. The encoded protein is CASGVVNRGFFEQYF.

This clonotype was detected ten times or more. This chain joins TRBV28 and TRBJ2-7, with 9 nucleotides matching TRBD1. Germline trimming cut 6 bases from V and 5 bases from J; bases unmatched to any gene: 14. This CDR3 comprises 16 residues. Germline-derived CDR1 and CDR2 are MDHEN and SYDVKM. The CDR3 sequence: CASSQFRRDRVHEQYF. In nucleotides, the CDR3 is TGTGCCAGCAGCCAATTCCGCCGGGACAGGGTACACGAGCAGTACTTC.

At least ten counts were recorded for this clonotype. V is TRBV12-3 or TRBV12-4 and J is TRBJ2-1, with D possibly being TRBD2 (5 bases). V was cut by 5 bases and J by 9 bases, with 17 bases left in between. This CDR3 is built from 14 residues. For the CDR3, the DNA is TGTGCCAGCAGTCGGAAACTAGTATCGCGTGAGCAGTTCTTC. It codes for CASSRKLVSREQFF.

This clonotype was observed many times. The chain couples TRBV28 to TRBJ2-5; either TRBD1 or TRBD2 may supply D (5 bases each). Trimming removed 6 bases at V and 6 bases at J, with 23 bases between. The CDR3 totals 16 residues. Per the germline V gene, CDR1 is MDHEN and CDR2 is SYDVKM. CDR3 sequence (DNA): TGTGCCAGCAGCCCTACAGGACTGTGGGGTAAAAAGACCCAGTACTTC. Its protein is CASSPTGLWGKKTQYF.

This clonotype has at least ten counts. The chain joins TRBV24-1 to TRBJ1-2; D is uncertain. The CDR3 covers 14 residues. The V gene's germline CDR1 is KGHDR and CDR2 SFDVKD. V lost 0 bases to trimming and J lost 2 bases, with 6 bases between them. This chain's CDR3 is CATSDLSGNYGYTF. In DNA form, the CDR3 reads TGTGCCACCAGTGATTTGTCGGGGAACTATGGCTACACCTTC.

The rearrangement uses TRBV5-4 and TRBJ1-3; 9 bases agree with TRBD1. This CDR3 has 17 residues. J lost 0 bases, V lost 3 bases, and 7 bases had no gene match. CDR1 SGHNT and CDR2 YYREEE come from the germline V gene (reference sequence). CDR3 in DNA: TGTGCCAGCAGCTCCGGGACAGGGATTTACTCTGGAAACACCATATATTTT. This encodes CASSSGTGIYSGNTIYF.

V and J are TRBV6-2 or TRBV6-3 and TRBJ1-6, with a possible D match to TRBD1 (5 bases). CDR3 length equals 16 residues. V lost 6 bases and J lost 5, with 17 bases in between. Germline CDR1 and CDR2: MNHEY and SVGEGT. In DNA, the CDR3 is TGTGCCAGCAGATCCATCGAGACGGGGGATAATTCACCCCTCCACTTT. Protein: CASRSIETGDNSPLHF.

The rearrangement links TRBV7-9 to TRBJ1-3; D call uncertain. Germline CDR1 and CDR2: SEHNR and FQNEAQ (reference sequence). The germline V and J ends were trimmed by 1 base and 6 bases, with 7 bases remaining between them. This CDR3 contains 13 residues. CDR3 in amino acids: CASSLGPENTIYF. In DNA form, the CDR3 reads TGTGCCAGCAGCTTAGGCCCTGAAAACACCATATATTTT.

This clonotype was counted between two and nine times. The chain's CDR3 is CASSYVFGQGFSPLHF. CDR3 nucleotides: TGTGCCAGCAGTTACGTATTTGGACAGGGCTTTTCACCCCTCCACTTT. The gene calls are TRBV6-9 and TRBJ1-6; 8 bases are shared with TRBD1. The CDR3 covers 16 residues. Germline V gives CDR1 MNHGY, CDR2 SVAAGI. The V segment lost 3 bases and the J segment 9 bases; nucleotides outside the gene matches: 10.

The V gene is TRBV7-2, the J gene TRBJ1-2; TRBD1 matches at 7 bases. This CDR3 region has 13 residues. Trimming cost V 6 bases and J 3 bases; bases outside gene matches: 4. Germline values: CDR1 SGHTA, CDR2 FQGNSA. CDR3 loop: CASSRGQYYGYTF. CDR3 coding DNA: TGTGCCAGCAGTAGGGGACAGTACTATGGCTACACCTTC. Complete variable domain (other parts from reference TRBV7-2 and TRBJ1-2): GAGVSQSPSNKVTEKGKDVELRCDPISGHTALYWYRQSLGQGLEFLIYFQGNSAPDKSGLPSDRFSAERTGGSVSTLTIQRTQQEDSAVYLCASSRGQYYGYTFGSGTRLTVV.

The table lists this clonotype with many counts. This chain uses TRBV6-1 with TRBJ1-1, with 7 bases fitting TRBD1. Per the germline V gene, CDR1 is MNHNS and CDR2 is SASEGT. This CDR3 region has 17 residues. The V and J ends lost 5 bases and 9 bases, in that order; junction bases with no gene match: 21. The CDR3: CASSYPRGERLWVKAFF. The CDR3 coding sequence is TGTGCCAGCAGTTACCCCAGGGGGGAAAGGCTTTGGGTGAAAGCTTTCTTT.

This clonotype was recorded many times. The J gene is TRBJ1-4, the V gene TRBV2; D remains unclear. The germline V gene encodes CDR1 SNHLY and CDR2 FYNNEI. The CDR3 consists of 14 residues. V was clipped by 10 bases and J by 0 bases, with 12 bases between them. The CDR3 loop is CATKHEATNEKLFF. CDR3 sequence (DNA): TGTGCCACCAAGCACGAGGCAACTAATGAAAAACTGTTTTTT.

This clonotype was counted many times. V is TRBV3-1 and J is TRBJ2-7; possibly TRBD1 for D (5 bases). This CDR3 has 15 amino acids. Germline V gene sequence: CDR1 LGHDT, CDR2 YNNKEL (reference sequence). The germline V and J ends were trimmed by 0 bases and 4 bases, with 13 bases remaining between them. The CDR3 nucleotides read TGTGCCAGCAGCCAAGAGACAGTCCTCCCGTACGAGCAGTACTTC. Protein product: CASSQETVLPYEQYF.

This clonotype was observed at least ten times. CDR3 residues: CASSLDVGELFF. In nucleotides, the CDR3 is TGTGCCAGCAGCTTAGATGTCGGGGAGCTGTTTTTT. The gene calls are TRBV7-3 and TRBJ2-2; D is uncertain. Germline loops: CDR1 SGHTA, CDR2 FQGTGA. With 2 bases removed from V and 7 bases from J, the gap between germline ends came to 5 bases. The CDR3 contains 12 residues. The entire variable domain, with the rest obtained from reference TRBV7-3 and TRBJ2-2, is as follows: GAGVSQTPSNKVTEKGKYVELRCDPISGHTALYWYRQSLGQGPEFLIYFQGTGAADDSGLPNDRFFAVRPEGSVSTLKIQRTERGDSAVYLCASSLDVGELFFGEGSRLTVL.

This chain connects TRBV2 to TRBJ2-6, with D maybe TRBD2 (5 bases). V was shortened by 0 bases and J by 4 bases, with 10 bases between the two germline ends. This CDR3 spans 16 amino acids. Per the germline V gene, CDR1 is SNHLY and CDR2 is FYNNEI. In nucleotides, the CDR3 is TGTGCCAGCAGTGAAGCGGCTCCGGGAGGGGCCAACGTCCTGACTTTC. Translating gives CASSEAAPGGANVLTF.

The chain recombines TRBV10-3 with TRBJ2-2, with TRBD2 matching over 9 bases. V lost 11 bases to trimming and J lost 0 bases; unmatched junction nucleotides: 10. Germline CDR1 and CDR2: ENHRY and SYGVKD. This CDR3 spans 16 amino acids. The CDR3 region is CALRGGNPANTGELFF. CDR3 coding DNA: TGTGCCCTGCGGGGGGGAAACCCCGCGAACACCGGGGAGCTGTTTTTT.

The V call is TRBV28, the J call TRBJ1-4; 10 bases are shared with TRBD1. V lost 5 bases, J lost 13 bases, and 16 bases stayed unmatched. Germline CDR1 and CDR2: MDHEN and SYDVKM. The CDR3 totals 16 residues. In DNA, the CDR3 is TGTGCCAGCAGTCTAACTTCGACAGGGGGCTGGATAGGACTGTTTTTT. Its protein is CASSLTSTGGWIGLFF.